Shown below are 26 T cell receptor beta chains from a single sample sequenced in a study of OX40 agonist ivuxolimab in advanced cancers. TCRdb's copy holds only in-frame clones and misses some; the assay was immunoSEQ multiplex PCR. The data show more than 65,000 clones, with more than 70% seen just once and around 0.56% held by the top ten. This specimen was CD4+ or CD8+ T cells sorted from blood, taken in a trial of the OX40 agonist ivuxolimab. The source of these receptors is an adult with an advanced solid tumor such as melanoma, head and neck, liver or kidney cancer.

This rearrangement joins TRBV6-5 to TRBJ1-4, with 7 positions matching TRBD1. This CDR3 region has 13 residues. V gave up 6 bases and J gave up 6 bases; unmatched junction bases: 4. The germline V gene encodes CDR1 MNHEY and CDR2 SVGAGI. The CDR3 loop is CASSPDRDEKLFF. The CDR3 nucleotides read TGTGCCAGCAGCCCTGACAGGGATGAAAAACTGTTTTTT.

The chain employs TRBV9 and TRBJ2-3, with D possibly being TRBD1 (5 bases). V was pared by 2 bases and J by 0 bases, with 16 bases between. The CDR3 has 17 residues. CDR1 and CDR2 from the germline V gene are SGDLS and YYNGEE. CDR3: CASSVNPGYDSTDTQYF. The CDR3 nucleotides are TGTGCCAGCAGCGTGAACCCAGGGTACGATAGCACAGATACGCAGTATTTT.

This chain uses TRBV10-3 with TRBJ1-2; no clear D gene. Between the trimmed V and J ends, which lost 3 bases and 7 bases, there was a span of 12 bases. CDR1 is ENHRY, CDR2 SYGVKD, per germline. The CDR3 consists of 13 residues. The CDR3 DNA is TGTGCCATCAGTGATCCGGCGGATGGTGGCTACACCTTC. Residues: CAISDPADGGYTF.

The CDR3 sequence: CASSATDSGANVLTF. The CDR3 DNA sequence: TGTGCCAGCAGTGCGACAGACTCTGGGGCCAACGTCCTGACTTTC. The chain couples TRBV6-1 to TRBJ2-6, with a tentative D call TRBD1 (5 bases). In germline, CDR1 is MNHNS, CDR2 SASEGT. This CDR3 is 15 amino acids long. The V end was cut by 4 bases, the J end by 0 bases, with 7 bases between.

J is TRBJ2-3 and V is TRBV6-5; 10 bases map to TRBD2. CDR1 and CDR2 from the germline V gene are MNHEY and SVGAGI. The length of the CDR3 is 15 residues. J lost 1 base, V lost 2 bases, and 0 bases had no gene match. In DNA, the CDR3 is TGTGCCAGCAGTTACCTAGCGGGGGGCACAGATACGCAGTATTTT. This codes for CASSYLAGGTDTQYF.

This clone was seen just once. The CDR3 bases are TGCGCCAGCAGCTCTGGCGGGGGCCGAGCCTACGAGCAGTACTTC. Protein sequence: CASSSGGGRAYEQYF. The chain has TRBV5-1 and TRBJ2-7, with D tentatively TRBD2 (7 bases). The CDR3 contains 15 residues. The germline gives CDR1 SGHRS, CDR2 YFSETQ. V lost 3 bases and J lost 2, with 15 bases in between.

The chain employs TRBV29-1 and TRBJ2-5; no clear D. CDR1 is SQVTM, CDR2 ANQGSEA, per germline. This CDR3 has 12 amino acids. V was cut by 7 bases and J by 3 bases, with 12 bases left in between. Here the CDR3 reads CSAPVSKETQYF. CDR3 in DNA: TGCAGCGCCCCAGTCTCCAAAGAGACCCAGTACTTC.

V gene TRBV2 combines with J gene TRBJ2-5; 9 nucleotides align to TRBD1. J gave up 1 base and V 7 bases, and 7 bases lay outside the gene matches. The CDR3 has 15 residues. The germline gives CDR1 SNHLY, CDR2 FYNNEI. The chain's CDR3 is CASNWRTGAQETQYF. CDR3 in DNA: TGTGCCAGCAATTGGAGGACAGGGGCCCAAGAGACCCAGTACTTC.

This chain uses TRBV28 with TRBJ1-1; TRBD1 agrees at 7 bases. The CDR3 sequence is 20 residues long. With V trimmed by 3 bases and J by 0 bases, 19 bases remained unmatched. The germline gives CDR1 MDHEN, CDR2 SYDVKM. Here the CDR3 reads CASSFDPWPDRVGMNTEAFF. CDR3 bases: TGTGCCAGCAGTTTCGACCCGTGGCCAGACAGGGTTGGGATGAACACTGAAGCTTTCTTT.

Only one count was recorded for this clone. The chain links TRBV2 to TRBJ2-5, with 7 nucleotides matching TRBD2. The germline V gene has CDR1 SNHLY and CDR2 FYNNEI. The CDR3 totals 14 residues. V shed 4 bases and J 5 bases; nucleotides not matched to a gene: 7. CDR3 nucleotide sequence: TGTGCCAGCAGTGGGGGAGGGGCAGGGGAGACCCAGTACTTC. It codes for CASSGGGAGETQYF.

V and J are TRBV4-1 and TRBJ2-2; TRBD1 matches at 9 bases. The CDR3 totals 16 residues. CDR1 is MGHRA and CDR2 is YSYEKL in the germline V gene. Germline trimming cut 1 base from V and 13 bases from J; bases unmatched to any gene: 13. The CDR3 region is CASSQVGQGPVGGLFF. CDR3 nucleotides: TGCGCCAGCAGCCAAGTAGGACAGGGGCCGGTCGGTGGGCTGTTTTTT.

The J gene is TRBJ2-3, the V gene TRBV6-6; D uncertain. Trimming left V 5 bases short and J 5 bases short, with 8 bases between. Germline CDR1 reads MNHNY; CDR2 reads SVGAGI (reference sequence). The CDR3 totals 12 residues. In DNA, the CDR3 is TGTGCCAGCAGTACCTCAGGAGATACGCAGTATTTT. It encodes CASSTSGDTQYF.

This chain links TRBV5-6 with TRBJ2-5; 8 nucleotides line up with TRBD2. This CDR3 is 15 amino acids long. Germline V gene lookup returns CDR1 SGHDT and CDR2 YYEEEE. V lost 3 bases, J lost 3 bases, and 7 bases stayed unmatched. The CDR3 protein is CASSWGLGGEETQYF. The CDR3 DNA reads TGTGCCAGCAGCTGGGGACTAGGCGGGGAAGAGACCCAGTACTTC.

The chain couples TRBV5-5 to TRBJ1-5, with unresolved D. Germline CDR1 SGHKS, CDR2 YYEKEE (reference sequence). The CDR3 runs 15 residues. V dropped 8 bases and J dropped 0 bases, with 15 bases sitting between them. CDR3 sequence: CARVGGDDSNQPQHF. In nucleotides, the CDR3 is TGTGCCAGGGTAGGAGGAGATGATAGCAATCAGCCCCAGCATTTT.

In this sample, this clone turned up once. This rearrangement joins TRBV6-5 to TRBJ2-7; D is undetermined. The germline V gene encodes CDR1 MNHEY and CDR2 SVGAGI. Deletions cut 7 bases from V and 0 bases from J, with 10 bases between. The CDR3 is 13 residues long. The CDR3 region is CASIGRSSYEQYF. In DNA form, the CDR3 reads TGTGCCAGCATCGGACGGAGCTCCTACGAGCAGTACTTC.

This chain joins TRBV10-3 and TRBJ2-7; D may be TRBD2 (5 bases). V was cut by 5 bases and J by 5 bases, with 10 bases left in between. CDR1 and CDR2 from the germline V gene are ENHRY and SYGVKD. The CDR3 spans 12 residues. The CDR3 sequence is CAISWENNEQYF. Here the CDR3 DNA reads TGTGCCATCAGTTGGGAGAACAACGAGCAGTACTTC.

This clone appeared once. This chain joins TRBV6-5 and TRBJ2-7; the D gene is possibly TRBD2 (5 bases). Per germline, CDR1 MNHEY and CDR2 SVGAGI. Trimming pared 2 bases from V and 4 bases from J, leaving 12 bases between. This CDR3 has 14 residues. This CDR3 reads CASSYRGRGYEQYF. Here the CDR3 DNA reads TGTGCCAGCAGTTACCGGGGTCGAGGGTACGAGCAGTACTTC.

V and J are TRBV5-1 and TRBJ2-3; TRBD2 aligns across 12 bases. Germline CDR1 SGHRS, CDR2 YFSETQ. V shed 4 bases and J 0 bases; nucleotides not matched to a gene: 3. The CDR3 covers 16 residues. The CDR3 DNA reads as TGCGCCAGCAGCGTCGGACTAGCGGGGAGCACAGATACGCAGTATTTT. Translating it yields CASSVGLAGSTDTQYF.

CDR3 amino acids: CASSIVGYPGANVLTF. CDR3 bases: TGTGCCAGTAGTATAGTTGGCTATCCTGGGGCCAACGTCCTGACTTTC. This chain links TRBV19 with TRBJ2-6, with D unresolved. The CDR3 contains 16 residues. The V gene lost 1 base and the J gene lost 2 bases, with 9 bases spanning the gap. Germline assignment: CDR1 LNHDA and CDR2 SQIVND (reference sequence).

The chain recombines TRBV18 with TRBJ1-4; D remains unclear. This CDR3 spans 15 amino acids. Germline V gives CDR1 KGHSH, CDR2 LQKENI. The V and J ends lost 3 bases and 2 bases respectively, with 10 bases between them. The CDR3 loop reads CASSPGGKTNEKLFF. CDR3 nucleotide sequence: TGTGCCAGCTCACCGGGAGGGAAGACTAATGAAAAACTGTTTTTT.

This chain uses TRBV6-1 with TRBJ2-1, with D tentatively TRBD1 or TRBD2 (7 bases each). CDR3 length equals 15 residues. CDR1 and CDR2 (germline): MNHNS, SASEGT. Trimming pared 6 bases from V and 5 bases from J, leaving 17 bases between. CDR3 amino acids: CASRGGTAINNEQFF. The CDR3, as DNA: TGTGCCAGCAGGGGGGGGACAGCAATTAACAATGAGCAGTTCTTC.

The chain combines TRBV27 with TRBJ1-5; no clear D gene. V gave up 3 bases and J gave up 0 bases, with 6 bases separating them. Germline V gene sequence: CDR1 MNHEY, CDR2 SMNVEV (reference sequence). This CDR3 has 14 amino acids. The DNA for the CDR3 is TGTGCCAGCAGTTTTGGGATTAGCAATCAGCCCCAGCATTTT. Its translation is CASSFGISNQPQHF.

The V and J genes are TRBV5-6 and TRBJ1-6; no firm D call. V dropped 5 bases and J dropped 9 bases, with 12 bases sitting between them. The CDR3 sequence is 13 residues long. Per the germline V gene, CDR1 is SGHDT and CDR2 is YYEEEE. CDR3 coding DNA: TGTGCCAGCAGTCAGAGGGATATTTCACCCCTCCACTTT. Translation: CASSQRDISPLHF.

This chain links TRBV6-1 with TRBJ2-7, with TRBD1 identical over 11 bases. The junction had 3 bases not matched to a gene; V was cut back by 2 bases and J by 6 bases. This CDR3 is built from 14 residues. The germline gives CDR1 MNHNS, CDR2 SASEGT. The DNA for the CDR3 is TGTGCCAGCAGTGAAAGGACAGGGGGCGCCGAGCAGTACTTC. It specifies CASSERTGGAEQYF.

The chain carries TRBV6-5 and TRBJ1-6; D gene ambiguous. Germline V gene sequence: CDR1 MNHEY, CDR2 SVGAGI. V shed 6 bases and J shed 1 base, with 4 bases lying between them. There are 13 residues in the CDR3. This chain's CDR3 is CASRGSYNSPLHF. CDR3 DNA sequence: TGTGCCAGCAGGGGATCCTATAATTCACCCCTCCACTTT.

The chain recombines TRBV5-4 with TRBJ1-2, with a tentative D call TRBD1 (5 bases). The CDR3 loop spans 16 amino acids. Germline V gene data show CDR1 as SGHNT and CDR2 as YYREEE (reference sequence). V shed 0 bases and J shed 4 bases, with 16 bases lying between them. CDR3 sequence reads: CASSLAGVGVGYGYTF. CDR3 nucleotide sequence: TGTGCCAGCAGCTTGGCCGGGGTAGGGGTTGGCTATGGCTACACCTTC.